This entry is about one TCR beta chain. Its specificity is not known. This entry comes from a study of T cells in Graves' hyperthyroidism and ophthalmopathy. The germline CDR1 and CDR2 sequences are LGHNA and YSLEER. V gave up 1 base and J gave up 5 bases; unmatched junction bases: 5. This CDR3 is 15 amino acids long. Isolation of PBMCs was performed on 8.5 to 10 ml fresh peripheral blood. Findings and caveats of the study: Model predictions of ophthalmopathy came a median about six months before onset. Most thyroid clonotypes expanded above 0.001 were also detected in blood.

Researchers took RNA transcripts and amplified the TCR beta CDR3 regions from them. Primed by the HTBI set, a first-round RT-PCR was run on the TCR CDR3. Each CDR3 protein is one row after TCRdb ran MiXCR on the multiplex PCR reads. The sample shows about 640,000 distinct CDR3 sequences, about 20% of them seen only once. The sequence derives from a man between 25 and 39 years old with Graves' ophthalmopathy. Sample: blood. J is TRBJ1-3 and V is TRBV4-3; 7 nucleotides agree with TRBD1. The CDR3: CASSQARQGRNTIYF. The DNA of the CDR3 is TGCGCCAGCAGCCAAGCTCGACAGGGTAGAAACACCATATATTTT.